This T cell receptor beta chain was captured in a study of regulatory T cells in long-lasting Graves disease. Time point reported: newly diagnosed GD, antithyroid drugs for less than 3 months. The authors made the TCR library using RNA they extracted from PBMCs. This clonotype showed up many times. The TCR beta library used iRepertoire HTBI primers with Arm-PCR amplification of CDR3. Via MiXCR, TCRdb re-called the multiplex PCR reads, giving one row per CDR3 protein. The sample carries under 450,000 distinct CDR3 sequences, about 11% recorded once. These data were also filed under a second study, of T cells in Graves' hyperthyroidism and ophthalmopathy.

The specimen comprised peripheral blood mononuclear cells (PBMCs), sampled at new diagnosis, from a patient treated with antithyroid drugs. The sequence was obtained from a woman younger than 35 with Graves disease.

The CDR3 sequence: CASSALRTGPNYGYTF. The CDR3 DNA sequence: TGTGCCAGCAGCGCCCTTAGGACAGGCCCTAACTATGGCTACACCTTC. This rearrangement joins TRBV11-2 to TRBJ1-2; 7 bases align to TRBD1. The J segment lost 0 bases and the V segment lost 5 bases, leaving 9 bases of the junction unmatched. This CDR3 has 16 residues. From germline, CDR1 is SGHAT and CDR2 FQNNGV. The variable domain in full, completed from reference TRBV11-2 and TRBJ1-2, reads EAGVAQSPRYKIIEKRQSVAFWCNPISGHATLYWYQQILGQGPKLLIQFQNNGVVDDSQLPKDRFSAERLKGVDSTLKIQPAKLEDSAVYLCASSALRTGPNYGYTFGSGTRLTVV.